This T cell receptor (beta chain) appears in the sequencing data of a study of T-cell memory formation after mild COVID-19. TCRdb called the 5' RACE reads again in MiXCR, with one record for every CDR3 protein. The sample includes hundreds of thousands of distinct CDR3 sequences, around a sixth of them seen just once. This clonotype was seen a few times. What it binds is not known. Trimming at V came to 3 bases and at J to 6 bases, leaving 7 bases not matched to a gene. The CDR3 is 14 amino acids. Germline values: CDR1 SGHVS, CDR2 FQNEAQ. Study-wide findings and caveats: From day 15 to 85, contracting clones were balanced between CD4 and CD8, whereas later expanders leaned toward CD4+.

The chain has TRBV7-8 and TRBJ2-7; TRBD1 aligns across 8 bases. The sequenced material came from PBMCs or a T cell subset sorted from them (not recorded which). The clonotype was recovered from an adult woman who had mild COVID-19 (a few samples of this study predate the infection). Cell type and time point are not known. The DNA of the CDR3 is TGTGCCAGCAGCTTCGCTTCACAGGGGGGCGAGCAGTACTTC. Translating it yields CASSFASQGGEQYF. The entire variable domain, with the rest obtained from reference TRBV7-8 and TRBJ2-7, is as follows: GAGVSQSPRYKVAKRGQDVALRCDPISGHVSLFWYQQALGQGPEFLTYFQNEAQLDKSGLPSDRFFAERPEGSVSTLKIQRTQQEDSAVYLCASSFASQGGEQYFGPGTRLTVT.